Sequencing of this TCR beta chain was carried out in a study of blood T cell repertoires in COVID-19. Under the authors' procedure: Estimated nucleated cell counts came from reference gene primer amplification. Sequencing was performed with immunoSEQ multiplex PCR; in TCRdb, only in-frame clones are kept and a portion is missing. The V and J calls and the clone size are those of that table, but D and trimming were determined from the DNA. The repertoire holds 65,000 to 85,000 clones, with roughly 84% as singletons. The source material was peripheral blood. The TCR comes from a woman aged 18-29 years with acute or convalescent COVID-19.

The CDR3 region has the DNA TGTGCCAGCAGTCCGGGAATGGTGGGAAACATTCAGTACTTC. Residues: CASSPGMVGNIQYF. The V call is TRBV27, the J call TRBJ2-4, with D possibly TRBD2 on 5 matching bases. V lost 5 bases and J 6 bases, leaving 14 bases between the germline ends. The CDR3 is 14 amino acids. Germline V gene sequence: CDR1 MNHEY, CDR2 SMNVEV (reference sequence).